This TCR beta chain emerged from a study of Ad26.COV2.S vaccination and SARS-CoV-2 variants. Study findings and constraints: The TCR breadth and depth analyses may have produced an underestimate of total T cell responses.

Concerning this clone itself: Its target is unknown.

Treatment meaning: some 20 received Ad26.COV2.S at low or high dose, single or two shots; about 5 received placebo; per-sample allocation not given. Sampling happened 63 days after the first vaccine or placebo injection. Only in-frame clones appear in the TCRdb table, and some are missing; sequencing was by immunoSEQ multiplex PCR. The sample holds about 350,000 clones, 80% to 90% seen once. CDR1 LNHDA and CDR2 SQIVND come from the germline V gene (reference sequence). Trimming removed 3 bases from V and 4 bases from J, with 9 bases in between. The CDR3 length is 13 residues. The TCR was taken from a person between 18 and 59 years old who received the Ad26.COV2.S COVID-19 vaccine or a placebo. Sample: peripheral blood, taken in a trial of Ad26.COV2.S vaccine versus placebo. V and J are TRBV19 and TRBJ1-1; D ambiguous. In DNA form, the CDR3 reads TGTGCCAGTAGTATCGGGCGGGTCACTGAAGCTTTCTTT. It yields the protein CASSIGRVTEAFF.